This T cell receptor beta chain originates from a study of T cells in localized non-small cell lung cancer. Overall study results and limits: Increased T cell density in blood showed an association with longer overall survival. Tumor trailed uninvolved adjacent lung in T cell clonality, which peaked there. For the top 100 tumor clones, a median about 56 also appeared in adjacent lung.

The germline V gene encodes CDR1 SGHRS and CDR2 YFSETQ. The CDR3 is 15 amino acids. The V end was cut by 4 bases, the J end by 6 bases, with 16 bases between. With respect to this clone: What it binds is unknown. The sample has other DNA sequences that encode this CDR3 too.

The repertoire was sequenced with immunoSEQ multiplex PCR; TCRdb's copy has only in-frame clones and lacks some. The sample lists tens of thousands of clones; roughly 78% were seen once. The source is a male donor aged 60 or over with stage II squamous cell lung carcinoma. The material was peripheral blood, obtained before any cancer treatment. The V and J genes are TRBV5-1 and TRBJ1-4, with D maybe TRBD1 (6 bases). The CDR3 region has the DNA TGCGCCAGCAGCCTCCGGGGGGGCGCAGATGAAAAACTGTTTTTT. This codes for CASSLRGGADEKLFF.